The 12 T cell receptor beta chains below were found in one sample sequenced in a study of control samples from healthy donors and cancer patients. Profiled with immunoSEQ multiplex PCR; TCRdb holds only in-frame clones, not every one. The data contain around 100,000 clones, roughly 84% of them singletons. Sequencing was done on a sample of blood. Receptor source: a woman in her fifties or sixties in good health.

This rearrangement joins TRBV6-5 to TRBJ2-2; 7 positions agree with TRBD1. Trimming at V came to 5 bases and at J to 5 bases, leaving 8 bases not matched to a gene. Germline-derived CDR1 and CDR2 are MNHEY and SVGAGI. The CDR3 covers 15 residues. The DNA of the CDR3 is TGTGCCAGCAGTCCTAACAGGGGCGGTACCGGGGAGCTGTTTTTT. It specifies CASSPNRGGTGELFF.

The rearrangement joins TRBV30 to TRBJ2-7; 9 bases line up with TRBD1. Germline V gives CDR1 GTSNPN, CDR2 SVGIG (reference sequence). The V gene end was trimmed by 2 bases and the J gene end by 4 bases; junction bases not matched to a gene: 3. This CDR3 comprises 13 residues. The CDR3 DNA follows: TGTGCCTGGAGTCCCGGGACAGGGTACGAGCAGTACTTC. Residues: CAWSPGTGYEQYF.

J is TRBJ1-2 and V is TRBV2; D perhaps matches TRBD1 (5 bases). The V gene lost 6 bases and the J gene lost 0 bases, with 26 bases spanning the gap. There are 19 residues in the CDR3. Germline V gene sequence: CDR1 SNHLY, CDR2 FYNNEI. The chain's CDR3 is CASRPKLFGGMGTNYGYTF. CDR3 coding DNA: TGTGCCAGCAGACCCAAGTTGTTCGGGGGTATGGGAACTAACTATGGCTACACCTTC.

The genes are TRBV19 and TRBJ2-7; weak D call: TRBD2 (6 bases). From germline, CDR1 is LNHDA and CDR2 SQIVND (reference sequence). V gave up 0 bases and J gave up 7 bases, with 16 bases separating them. The CDR3 sequence is 15 residues long. CDR3 loop: CASSIDRTKREEQYF. CDR3 DNA: TGTGCCAGTAGTATAGATCGGACCAAACGGGAGGAGCAGTACTTC.

This sequence joins TRBV5-6 and TRBJ1-6, with 7 bases fitting TRBD1. This CDR3 contains 15 residues. Per the germline V gene, CDR1 is SGHDT and CDR2 is YYEEEE. Trimming at V came to 0 bases and at J to 10 bases, leaving 7 bases not matched to a gene. In DNA form, the CDR3 reads TGTGCCAGCAGCTTGGGTCAGGGGGTCATCTCACCCCTCCACTTT. Translation: CASSLGQGVISPLHF. Complete variable domain (other parts from reference TRBV5-6 and TRBJ1-6): DAGVTQSPTHLIKTRGQQVTLRCSPKSGHDTVSWYQQALGQGPQFIFQYYEEEERQRGNFPDRFSGHQFPNYSSELNVNALLLGDSALYLCASSLGQGVISPLHFGNGTRLTVT.

This chain joins TRBV11-2 and TRBJ2-3, with D tentatively TRBD2 (6 bases). V lost 1 base to trimming and J lost 1 base, with 18 bases between them. This CDR3 region has 18 residues. Germline lookup yields CDR1 SGHAT and CDR2 FQNNGV. The chain's CDR3 is CASSLGRLEREGTDTQYF. DNA for the CDR3: TGTGCCAGCAGCTTAGGAAGACTAGAAAGGGAGGGCACAGATACGCAGTATTTT.

The genes are TRBV27 and TRBJ1-4; a possible D gene is TRBD1 (6 bases). Trimming stripped 5 bases from V and 6 bases from J, with 16 bases between. The CDR3 runs 15 residues. CDR1 is MNHEY, CDR2 SMNVEV, per germline (reference sequence). This chain's CDR3 is CASSPFRGSYEKLFF. In nucleotides, the CDR3 is TGTGCCAGCAGTCCTTTCAGGGGAAGTTATGAAAAACTGTTTTTT.

This clone was seen only a few times. The V gene is TRBV27, the J gene TRBJ1-5; TRBD1 is a possible D gene (5 bases). The CDR3 contains 14 residues. CDR1 is MNHEY and CDR2 is SMNVEV in the germline V gene (reference sequence). V shed 6 bases and J shed 3 bases, with 12 bases lying between them. The CDR3 bases are TGTGCCAGCAGCCTGACAGAATCCAATCAGCCCCAGCATTTT. It is translated as CASSLTESNQPQHF.

The chain has TRBV12-5 and TRBJ2-1, with 9 bases matching TRBD1. J was trimmed by 5 bases and V by 5 bases; bases with no gene match: 4. This CDR3 has 14 residues. Germline V gene data show CDR1 as LGHNT and CDR2 as FRNRAP. The chain's CDR3 is CASGPGQGNNEQFF. DNA of the CDR3: TGTGCTAGTGGTCCCGGACAGGGGAACAATGAGCAGTTCTTC. The variable domain in full, with the rest retrieved from reference TRBV12-5 and TRBJ2-1, is DARVTQTPRHKVTEMGQEVTMRCQPILGHNTVFWYRQTMMQGLELLAYFRNRAPLDDSGMPKDRFSAEMPDATLATLKIQPSEPRDSAVYFCASGPGQGNNEQFFGPGTRLTVL.

The rearrangement joins TRBV12-3 or TRBV12-4 to TRBJ1-1, with D uncertain. The CDR3 length is 11 residues. V lost 3 bases, J lost 6 bases, and 5 bases lay in between. CDR3 in DNA: TGTGCCAGCAGTTTTCTCTCTGAAGCTTTCTTT. This translates into CASSFLSEAFF.

The chain carries TRBV6-6 and TRBJ2-4; D unresolved. CDR3 length: 12 residues. Per the germline V gene, CDR1 is MNHNY and CDR2 is SVGAGI (reference sequence). The V end lost 7 bases, the J end lost 5 bases, and 9 bases lay between the germline ends. The DNA for the CDR3 is TGTGCCAGCACTACAGAGGAAAACATTCAGTACTTC. This encodes CASTTEENIQYF.

The chain links TRBV10-1 to TRBJ2-5; D might be TRBD1 or TRBD2, each matching 5 bases. The germline CDR1 and CDR2 sequences are WNHNN and SYGVQD (reference sequence). The CDR3 contains 17 residues. Trimming cost V 0 bases and J 2 bases, with 16 bases left between them. CDR3 residues: CASSESGEGLLQETQYF. CDR3 sequence (DNA): TGCGCCAGCAGTGAGTCTGGCGAGGGGCTCCTACAAGAGACCCAGTACTTC.